This T cell receptor (beta chain) was captured by sequencing in a study of T cell changes during pregnancy in multiple sclerosis. Sequencing used immunoSEQ multiplex PCR; TCRdb keeps in-frame clones, though not all of them. There are approximately 70,000 clones in the sample; 92% occur only once, and 1.1% to 1.5% lies in the top ten. The ends were cut back, 4 bases at V and 4 bases at J, with 12 bases in the middle. CDR1 is SNHLY and CDR2 is FYNNEI in the germline V gene. The CDR3 is 14 amino acids. The genes are TRBV2 and TRBJ2-3; D possibly corresponds to TRBD1 (7 bases). Sample: peripheral blood, taken in the second trimester of pregnancy. The clonotype comes from a female donor in good health, enrolled as a control in a pregnancy study. The CDR3 nucleotides read TGTGCCAGCAGTGTAGCCAGGGGGGCAGATACGCAGTATTTT. Translation: CASSVARGADTQYF.